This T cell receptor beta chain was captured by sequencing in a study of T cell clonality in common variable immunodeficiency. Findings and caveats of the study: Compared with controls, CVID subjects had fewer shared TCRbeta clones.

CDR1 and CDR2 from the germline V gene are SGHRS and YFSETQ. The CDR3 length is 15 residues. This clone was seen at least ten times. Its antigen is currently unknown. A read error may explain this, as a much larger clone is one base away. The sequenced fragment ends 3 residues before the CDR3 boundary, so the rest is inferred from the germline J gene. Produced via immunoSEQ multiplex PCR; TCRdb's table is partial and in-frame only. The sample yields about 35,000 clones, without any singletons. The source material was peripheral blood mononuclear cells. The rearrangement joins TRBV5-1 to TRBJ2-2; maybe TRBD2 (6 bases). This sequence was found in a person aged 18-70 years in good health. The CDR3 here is CASSYGGTGANVLFF. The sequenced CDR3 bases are TGCGCCAGCAGCTACGGGGGAACCGGGGCCAACGTG. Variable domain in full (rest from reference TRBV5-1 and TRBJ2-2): KAGVTQTPRYLIKTRGQQVTLSCSPISGHRSVSWYQQTPGQGLQFLFEYFSETQRNKGNFPGRFSGRQFSNSRSEMNVSTLELGDSALYLCASSYGGTGANVLFFGEGSRLTVL.